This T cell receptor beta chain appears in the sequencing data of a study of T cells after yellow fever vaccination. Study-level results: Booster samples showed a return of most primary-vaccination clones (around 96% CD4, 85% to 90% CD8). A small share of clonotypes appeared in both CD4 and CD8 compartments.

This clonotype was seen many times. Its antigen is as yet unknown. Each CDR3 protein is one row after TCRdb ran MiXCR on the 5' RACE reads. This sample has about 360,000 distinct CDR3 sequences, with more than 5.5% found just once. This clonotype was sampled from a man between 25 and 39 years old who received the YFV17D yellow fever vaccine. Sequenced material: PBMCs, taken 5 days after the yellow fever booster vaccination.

DNA of the CDR3: TGCAGCGTTGAATACCCGGGGTGGTACGAGCAGTACTTC. This sequence encodes CSVEYPGWYEQYF. The rearrangement joins TRBV29-1 to TRBJ2-7; D may be TRBD2 (5 bases). V was clipped by 2 bases and J by 4 bases, with 12 bases between them. Germline assignment: CDR1 SQVTM and CDR2 ANQGSEA. The CDR3 is 13 residues long.